This T cell receptor beta chain was obtained from a study of CD8 T cells in ankylosing spondylitis. Findings and caveats of the study: Matched ankylosing spondylitis synovial fluid reportedly contained a significantly enriched population of disease-linked clones. Ankylosing spondylitis blood appeared to carry a characteristic TCR beta motif of roughly eight highly homologous variants.

Comment on this clonotype: What it binds is unknown.

Libraries of TCR beta came from quantitative 5'-RACE with molecular barcodes. TCRdb reanalysed the 5' RACE reads using MiXCR and keeps one entry per CDR3 protein. The sample lists 100,000 to 150,000 distinct CDR3 sequences, over 15% occurring once. The germline V gene encodes CDR1 SNHLY and CDR2 FYNNEI. The V gene lost 4 bases and the J gene lost 6 bases, with 15 bases spanning the gap. The CDR3 contains 14 residues. Sample: blood, either unsorted or a sorted T cell fraction (not recorded which). The gene calls are TRBV2 and TRBJ1-2; D perhaps matches TRBD1 (5 bases). This TCR came from a male donor with ankylosing spondylitis. The CDR3 DNA sequence: TGTGCCAGCAGTGGTCAGGGAAATTTGGATGGCTACACCTTC. Amino acids: CASSGQGNLDGYTF. Looking up the rest from reference TRBV2 and TRBJ1-2 gives the full variable domain: EPEVTQTPSHQVTQMGQEVILRCVPISNHLYFYWYRQILGQKVEFLVSFYNNEISEKSEIFDDQFSVERPDGSNFTLKIRSTKLEDSAMYFCASSGQGNLDGYTFGSGTRLTVV.